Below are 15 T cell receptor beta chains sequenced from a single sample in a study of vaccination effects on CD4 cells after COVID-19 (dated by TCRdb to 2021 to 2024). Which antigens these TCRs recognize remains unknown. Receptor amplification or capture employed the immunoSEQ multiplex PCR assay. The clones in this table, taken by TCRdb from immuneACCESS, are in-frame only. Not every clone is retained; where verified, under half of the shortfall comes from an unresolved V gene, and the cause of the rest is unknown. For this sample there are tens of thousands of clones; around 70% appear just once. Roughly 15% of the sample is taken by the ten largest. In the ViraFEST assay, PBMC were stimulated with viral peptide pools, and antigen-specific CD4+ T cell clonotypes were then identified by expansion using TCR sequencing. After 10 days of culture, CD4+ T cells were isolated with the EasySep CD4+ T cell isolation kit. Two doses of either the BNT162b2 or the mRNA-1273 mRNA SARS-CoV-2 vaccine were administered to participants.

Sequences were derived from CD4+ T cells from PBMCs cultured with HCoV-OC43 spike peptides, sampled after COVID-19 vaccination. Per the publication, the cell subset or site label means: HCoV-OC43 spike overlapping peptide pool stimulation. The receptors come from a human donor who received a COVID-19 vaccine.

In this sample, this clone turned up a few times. The CDR3 nucleotides read TGTGCCAGCAGCCAAGACAGCGTGTCGGGGTATGGCTACACCTTC. Translation: CASSQDSVSGYGYTF. This chain uses TRBV3-1 (or the pseudogene TRBV3-2) with TRBJ1-2; no definite D call. V was cut by 0 bases and J by 5 bases, with 13 bases left in between. Germline CDR1 and CDR2: LGHDT and YNNKEL (reference sequence). The CDR3 length is 15 residues.

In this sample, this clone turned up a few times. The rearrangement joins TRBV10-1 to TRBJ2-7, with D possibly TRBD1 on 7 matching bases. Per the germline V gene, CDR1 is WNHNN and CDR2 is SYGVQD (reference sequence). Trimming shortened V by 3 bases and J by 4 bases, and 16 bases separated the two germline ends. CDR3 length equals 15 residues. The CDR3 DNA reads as TGCGCCAGCAGTGACCCAGAACAGGGGACTTACGAGCAGTACTTC. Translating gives CASSDPEQGTYEQYF.

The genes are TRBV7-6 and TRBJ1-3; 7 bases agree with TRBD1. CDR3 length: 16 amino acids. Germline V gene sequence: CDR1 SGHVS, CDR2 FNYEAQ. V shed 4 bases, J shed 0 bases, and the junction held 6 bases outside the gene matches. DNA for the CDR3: TGTGCCAGCAGCTCGGGACAGTTCCCCTCTGGAAACACCATATATTTT. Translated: CASSSGQFPSGNTIYF.

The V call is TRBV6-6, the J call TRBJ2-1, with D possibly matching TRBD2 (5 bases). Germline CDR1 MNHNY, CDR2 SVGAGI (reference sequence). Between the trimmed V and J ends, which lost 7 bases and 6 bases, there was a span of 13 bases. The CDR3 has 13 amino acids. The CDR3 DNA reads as TGTGCCAGCACCTCGAACCGGGGCAATGAGCAGTTCTTC. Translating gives CASTSNRGNEQFF.

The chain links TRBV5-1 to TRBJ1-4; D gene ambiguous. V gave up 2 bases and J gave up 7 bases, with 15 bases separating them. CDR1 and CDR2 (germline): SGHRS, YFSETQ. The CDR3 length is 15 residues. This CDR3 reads CASSFNSVKGEKLFF. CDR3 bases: TGCGCCAGCAGCTTCAACTCCGTTAAGGGTGAAAAACTGTTTTTT.

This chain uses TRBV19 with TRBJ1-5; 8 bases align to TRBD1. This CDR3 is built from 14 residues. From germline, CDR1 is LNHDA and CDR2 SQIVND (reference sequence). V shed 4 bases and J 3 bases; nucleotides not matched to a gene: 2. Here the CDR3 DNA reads TGTGCCAGTAGTAGGACAGGGTACAATCAGCCCCAGCATTTT. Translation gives CASSRTGYNQPQHF.

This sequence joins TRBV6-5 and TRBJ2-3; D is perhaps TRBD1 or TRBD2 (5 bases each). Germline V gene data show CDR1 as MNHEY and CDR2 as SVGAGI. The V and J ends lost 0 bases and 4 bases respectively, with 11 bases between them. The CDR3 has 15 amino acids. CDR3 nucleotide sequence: TGTGCCAGCAGTTACTCTGGGGACGGAGCAGATACGCAGTATTTT. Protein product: CASSYSGDGADTQYF.

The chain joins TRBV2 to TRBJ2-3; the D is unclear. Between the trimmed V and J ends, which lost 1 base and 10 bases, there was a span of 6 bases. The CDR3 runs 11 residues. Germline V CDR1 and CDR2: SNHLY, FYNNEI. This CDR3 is CASSEEGPQYF. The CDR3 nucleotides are TGTGCCAGCAGTGAAGAGGGTCCGCAGTATTTT.

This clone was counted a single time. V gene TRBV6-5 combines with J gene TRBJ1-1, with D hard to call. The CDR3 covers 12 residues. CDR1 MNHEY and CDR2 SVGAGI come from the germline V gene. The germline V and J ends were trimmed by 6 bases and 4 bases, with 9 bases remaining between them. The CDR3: CASRSSPTEAFF. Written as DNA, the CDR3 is TGTGCCAGCAGGTCAAGCCCCACTGAAGCTTTCTTT.

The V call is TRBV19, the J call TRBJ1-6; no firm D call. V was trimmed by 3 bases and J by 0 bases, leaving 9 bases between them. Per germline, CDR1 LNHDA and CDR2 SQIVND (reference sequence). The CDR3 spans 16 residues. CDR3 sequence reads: CASSMRTSSYNSPLHF. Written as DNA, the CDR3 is TGTGCCAGTAGTATGAGAACCAGCTCCTATAATTCACCCCTCCACTTT.

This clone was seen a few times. This CDR3 is CASSSRGRKETQYF. In DNA form, the CDR3 reads TGTGCCAGCAGCTCCAGGGGGCGGAAAGAGACCCAGTACTTC. J is TRBJ2-5 and V is TRBV5-4; 8 positions agree with TRBD1. This CDR3 spans 14 amino acids. The germline gives CDR1 SGHNT, CDR2 YYREEE (reference sequence). Trimming cost V 3 bases and J 3 bases; bases outside gene matches: 4.

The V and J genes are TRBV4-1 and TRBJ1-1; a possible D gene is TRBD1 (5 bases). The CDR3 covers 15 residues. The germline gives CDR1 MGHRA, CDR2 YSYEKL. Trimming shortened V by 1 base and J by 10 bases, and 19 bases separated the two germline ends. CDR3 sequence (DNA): TGCGCCAGCAGCCAAGGTCAGGGAGTGGCTCGGGGAGCTTTCTTT. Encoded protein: CASSQGQGVARGAFF.

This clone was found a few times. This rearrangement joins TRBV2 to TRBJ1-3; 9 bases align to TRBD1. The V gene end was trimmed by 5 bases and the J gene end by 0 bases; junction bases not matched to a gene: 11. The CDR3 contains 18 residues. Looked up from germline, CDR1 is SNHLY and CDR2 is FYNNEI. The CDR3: CASSKDPGQGLSGNTIYF. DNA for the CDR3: TGTGCCAGCAGTAAAGATCCGGGACAGGGACTCTCTGGAAACACCATATATTTT.

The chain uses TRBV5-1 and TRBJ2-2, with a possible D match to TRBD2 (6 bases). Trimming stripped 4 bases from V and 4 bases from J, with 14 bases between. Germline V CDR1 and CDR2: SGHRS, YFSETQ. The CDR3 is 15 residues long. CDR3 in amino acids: CASSGGGTGTGELFF. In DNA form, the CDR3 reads TGCGCCAGCAGCGGCGGCGGGACTGGCACCGGGGAGCTGTTTTTT.

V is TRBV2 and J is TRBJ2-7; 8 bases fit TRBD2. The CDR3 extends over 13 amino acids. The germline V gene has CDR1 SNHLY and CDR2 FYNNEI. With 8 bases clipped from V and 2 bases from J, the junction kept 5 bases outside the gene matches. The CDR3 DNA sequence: TGTGCCAGCGGCGCGGGGGGTCCCTACGAGCAGTACTTC. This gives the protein CASGAGGPYEQYF. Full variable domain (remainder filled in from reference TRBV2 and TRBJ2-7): EPEVTQTPSHQVTQMGQEVILRCVPISNHLYFYWYRQILGQKVEFLVSFYNNEISEKSEIFDDQFSVERPDGSNFTLKIRSTKLEDSAMYFCASGAGGPYEQYFGPGTRLTVT.